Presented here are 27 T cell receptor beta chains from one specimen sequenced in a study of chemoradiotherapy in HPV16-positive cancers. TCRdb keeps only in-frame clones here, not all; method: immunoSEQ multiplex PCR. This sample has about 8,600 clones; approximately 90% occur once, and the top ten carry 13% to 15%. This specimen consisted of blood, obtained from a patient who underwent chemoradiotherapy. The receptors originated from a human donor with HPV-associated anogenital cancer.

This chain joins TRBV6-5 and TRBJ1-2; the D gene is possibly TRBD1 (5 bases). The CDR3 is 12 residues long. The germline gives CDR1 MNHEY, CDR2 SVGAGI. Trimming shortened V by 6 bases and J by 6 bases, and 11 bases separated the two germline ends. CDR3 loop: CASRRAGDGYTF. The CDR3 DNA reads TGTGCCAGCAGACGGGCGGGGGATGGCTACACCTTC.

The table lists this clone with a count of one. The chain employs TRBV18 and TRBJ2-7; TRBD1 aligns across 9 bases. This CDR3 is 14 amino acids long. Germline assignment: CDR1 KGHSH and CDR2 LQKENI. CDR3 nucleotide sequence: TGTGCCAGCCGTTGGACAGGGGCGCTTAGTCTCCAAGACGTC. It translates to CASRWTGALSLQDV.

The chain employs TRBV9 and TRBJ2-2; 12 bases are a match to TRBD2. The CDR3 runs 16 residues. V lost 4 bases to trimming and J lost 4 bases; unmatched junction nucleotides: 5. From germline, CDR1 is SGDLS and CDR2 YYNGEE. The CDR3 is CASSFRTSGITGELFF. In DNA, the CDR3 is TGTGCCAGCAGCTTCAGGACTAGCGGGATCACCGGGGAGCTGTTTTTT.

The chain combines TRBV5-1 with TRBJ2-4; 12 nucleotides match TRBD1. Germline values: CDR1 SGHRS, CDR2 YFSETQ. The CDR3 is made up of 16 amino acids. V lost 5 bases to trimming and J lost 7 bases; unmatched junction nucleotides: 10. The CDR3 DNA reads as TGCGCCAGCAGTTCTCTGGGACAGGGGGCGGGGAACATTCAGTACTTC. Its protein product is CASSSLGQGAGNIQYF.

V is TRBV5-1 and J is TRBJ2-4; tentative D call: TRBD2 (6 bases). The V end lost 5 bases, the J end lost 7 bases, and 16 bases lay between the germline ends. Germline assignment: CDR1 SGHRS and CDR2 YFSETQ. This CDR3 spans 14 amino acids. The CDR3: CASSFNPGRNIQYF. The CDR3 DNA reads TGCGCCAGCAGTTTCAATCCAGGGAGGAACATTCAGTACTTC.

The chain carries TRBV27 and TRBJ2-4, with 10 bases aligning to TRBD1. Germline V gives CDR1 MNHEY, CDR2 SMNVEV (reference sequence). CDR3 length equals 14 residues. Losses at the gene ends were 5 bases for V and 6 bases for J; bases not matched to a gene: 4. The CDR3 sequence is CASSLRDRGNIQYF. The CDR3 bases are TGTGCCAGCAGTCTACGGGACAGGGGAAACATTCAGTACTTC.

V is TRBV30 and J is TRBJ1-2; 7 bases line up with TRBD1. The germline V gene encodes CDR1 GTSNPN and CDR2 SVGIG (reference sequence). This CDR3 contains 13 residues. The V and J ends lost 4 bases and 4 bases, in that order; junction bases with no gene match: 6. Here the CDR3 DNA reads TGTGCCTGGACGACAGGGTTTTCCTATGGCTACACCTTC. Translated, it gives CAWTTGFSYGYTF.

CDR3 nucleotide sequence: TGTGCCAGCAGCACGTACCCTAGCAGGAATATCAACTATGGCTACACCTTC. Translated: CASSTYPSRNINYGYTF. V is TRBV11-2 and J is TRBJ1-2, with unresolved D. The CDR3 sequence is 17 residues long. Germline loops: CDR1 SGHAT, CDR2 FQNNGV. Between the trimmed V and J ends, which lost 5 bases and 2 bases, there was a span of 21 bases.

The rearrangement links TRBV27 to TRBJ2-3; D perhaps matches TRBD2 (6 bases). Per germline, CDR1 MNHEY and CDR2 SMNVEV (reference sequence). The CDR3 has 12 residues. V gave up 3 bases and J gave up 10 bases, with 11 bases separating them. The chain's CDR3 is CASSFTWEAQYF. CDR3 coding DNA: TGTGCCAGCAGTTTCACCTGGGAGGCGCAGTATTTT.

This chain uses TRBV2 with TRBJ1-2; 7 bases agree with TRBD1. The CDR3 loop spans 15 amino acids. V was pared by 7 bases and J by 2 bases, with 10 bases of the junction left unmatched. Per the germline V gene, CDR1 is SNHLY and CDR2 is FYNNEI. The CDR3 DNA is TGTGCCAGCACGAGGGGGCGCTTAGGCAACTATGGCTACACCTTC. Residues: CASTRGRLGNYGYTF.

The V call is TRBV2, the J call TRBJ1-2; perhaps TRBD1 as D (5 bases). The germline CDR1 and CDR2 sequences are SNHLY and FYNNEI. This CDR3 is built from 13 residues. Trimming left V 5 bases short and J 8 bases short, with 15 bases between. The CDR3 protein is CASSIRGWGGYTF. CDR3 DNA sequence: TGTGCCAGCAGTATCCGGGGTTGGGGGGGCTACACCTTC. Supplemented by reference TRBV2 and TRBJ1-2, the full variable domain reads EPEVTQTPSHQVTQMGQEVILRCVPISNHLYFYWYRQILGQKVEFLVSFYNNEISEKSEIFDDQFSVERPDGSNFTLKIRSTKLEDSAMYFCASSIRGWGGYTFGSGTRLTVV.

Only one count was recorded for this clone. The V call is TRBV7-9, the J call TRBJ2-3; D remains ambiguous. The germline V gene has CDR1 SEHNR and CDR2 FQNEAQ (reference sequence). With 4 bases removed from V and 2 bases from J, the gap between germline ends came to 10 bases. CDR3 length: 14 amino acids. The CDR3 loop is CASSSLTHTDTQYF. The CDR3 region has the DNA TGTGCCAGCAGCTCCTTGACCCACACAGATACGCAGTATTTT. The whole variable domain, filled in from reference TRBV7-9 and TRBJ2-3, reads DTGVSQNPRHKITKRGQNVTFRCDPISEHNRLYWYRQTLGQGPEFLTYFQNEAQLEKSRLLSDRFSAERPKGSFSTLEIQRTEQGDSAMYLCASSSLTHTDTQYFGPGTRLTVL.

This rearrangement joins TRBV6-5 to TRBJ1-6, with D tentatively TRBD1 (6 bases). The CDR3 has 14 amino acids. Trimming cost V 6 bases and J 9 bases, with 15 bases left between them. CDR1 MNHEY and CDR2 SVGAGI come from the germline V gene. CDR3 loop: CASREQGFTSPLHF. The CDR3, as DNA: TGTGCCAGCAGGGAGCAGGGGTTCACTTCACCCCTCCACTTT.

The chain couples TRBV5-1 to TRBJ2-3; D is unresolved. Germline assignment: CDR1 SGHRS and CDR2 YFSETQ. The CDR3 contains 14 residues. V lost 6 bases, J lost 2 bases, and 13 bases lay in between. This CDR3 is CASTSSASTDTQYF. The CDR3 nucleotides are TGCGCCAGCACGTCCTCCGCATCCACAGATACGCAGTATTTT. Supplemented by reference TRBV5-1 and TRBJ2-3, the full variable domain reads KAGVTQTPRYLIKTRGQQVTLSCSPISGHRSVSWYQQTPGQGLQFLFEYFSETQRNKGNFPGRFSGRQFSNSRSEMNVSTLELGDSALYLCASTSSASTDTQYFGPGTRLTVL.

The CDR3 nucleotides are TGTGCCAGCGGGTTGGTACAGGGTGGCAATCAGCCCCAGCATTTT. Its translation is CASGLVQGGNQPQHF. V usage is TRBV2 and J usage is TRBJ1-5; TRBD1 is a possible D gene (6 bases). Germline loops: CDR1 SNHLY, CDR2 FYNNEI. The CDR3 length is 15 residues. The V gene lost 8 bases and the J gene lost 2 bases, with 16 bases spanning the gap.

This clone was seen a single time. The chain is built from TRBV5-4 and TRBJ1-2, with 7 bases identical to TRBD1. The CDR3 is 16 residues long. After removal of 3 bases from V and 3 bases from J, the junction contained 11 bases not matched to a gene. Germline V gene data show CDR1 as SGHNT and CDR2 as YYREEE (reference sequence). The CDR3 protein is CASSSMTGIVDYGYTF. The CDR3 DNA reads TGTGCCAGCAGCTCTATGACAGGGATAGTGGACTATGGCTACACCTTC.

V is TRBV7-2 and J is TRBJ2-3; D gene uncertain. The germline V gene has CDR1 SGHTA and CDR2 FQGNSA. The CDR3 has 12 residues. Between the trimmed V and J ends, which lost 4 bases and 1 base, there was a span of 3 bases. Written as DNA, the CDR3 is TGTGCCAGCAGCTCCCGCACAGATACGCAGTATTTT. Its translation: CASSSRTDTQYF.

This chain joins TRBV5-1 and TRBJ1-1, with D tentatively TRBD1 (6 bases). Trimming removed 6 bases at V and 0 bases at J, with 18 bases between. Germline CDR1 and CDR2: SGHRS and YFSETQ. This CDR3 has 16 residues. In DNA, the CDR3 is TGCGCCAGCAAAGGGGGAAAGGGGAACATGAACACTGAAGCTTTCTTT. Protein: CASKGGKGNMNTEAFF.

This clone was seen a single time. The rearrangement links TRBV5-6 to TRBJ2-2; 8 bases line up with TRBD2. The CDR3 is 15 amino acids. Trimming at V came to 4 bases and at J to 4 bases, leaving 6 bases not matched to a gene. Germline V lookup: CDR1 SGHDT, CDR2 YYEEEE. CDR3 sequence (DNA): TGTGCCAGCAGCCGTCGCGGGGGGCGCACCGGGGAGCTGTTTTTT. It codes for CASSRRGGRTGELFF.

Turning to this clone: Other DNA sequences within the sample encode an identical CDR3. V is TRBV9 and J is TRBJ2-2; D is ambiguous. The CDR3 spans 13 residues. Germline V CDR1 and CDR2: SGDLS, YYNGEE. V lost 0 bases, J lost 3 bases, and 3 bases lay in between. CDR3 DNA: TGTGCCAGCAGCGTAGTCGACACCGGGGAGCTGTTTTTT. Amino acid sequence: CASSVVDTGELFF.

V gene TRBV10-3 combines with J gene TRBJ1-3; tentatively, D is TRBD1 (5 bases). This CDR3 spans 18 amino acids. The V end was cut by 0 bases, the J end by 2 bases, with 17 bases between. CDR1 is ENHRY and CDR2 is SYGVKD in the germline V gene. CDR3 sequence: CAISESPTATWAGNTIYF. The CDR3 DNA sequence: TGTGCCATCAGTGAGTCTCCGACAGCCACTTGGGCTGGAAACACCATATATTTT.

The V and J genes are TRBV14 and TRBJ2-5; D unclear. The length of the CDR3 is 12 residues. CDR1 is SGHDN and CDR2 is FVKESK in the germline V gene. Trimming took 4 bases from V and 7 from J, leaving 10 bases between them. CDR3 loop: CASSPKGVTQYF. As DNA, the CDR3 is TGTGCCAGCAGCCCAAAGGGTGTGACCCAGTACTTC.

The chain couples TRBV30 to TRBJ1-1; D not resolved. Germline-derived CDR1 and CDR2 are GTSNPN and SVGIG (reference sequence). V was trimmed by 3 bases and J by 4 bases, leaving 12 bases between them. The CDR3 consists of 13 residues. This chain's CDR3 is CAWRTWRGTEAFF. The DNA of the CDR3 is TGTGCCTGGAGAACCTGGCGGGGCACTGAAGCTTTCTTT.

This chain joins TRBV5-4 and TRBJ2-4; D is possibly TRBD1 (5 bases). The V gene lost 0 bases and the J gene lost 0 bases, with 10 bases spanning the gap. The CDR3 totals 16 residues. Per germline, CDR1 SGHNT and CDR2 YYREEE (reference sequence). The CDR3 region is CASSLGTPTAKNIQYF. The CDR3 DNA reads TGTGCCAGCAGCTTGGGGACACCGACAGCCAAAAACATTCAGTACTTC.

The CDR3 DNA reads as TGTGCCAGCAGTTACCGCCCAGAGGCCCCTAACTATGGCTACACCTTC. Its protein is CASSYRPEAPNYGYTF. This rearrangement joins TRBV6-5 to TRBJ1-2, with D unresolved. Germline V gene lookup returns CDR1 MNHEY and CDR2 SVGAGI. The CDR3 contains 16 residues. Trimming cost V 2 bases and J 0 bases, with 13 bases left between them.

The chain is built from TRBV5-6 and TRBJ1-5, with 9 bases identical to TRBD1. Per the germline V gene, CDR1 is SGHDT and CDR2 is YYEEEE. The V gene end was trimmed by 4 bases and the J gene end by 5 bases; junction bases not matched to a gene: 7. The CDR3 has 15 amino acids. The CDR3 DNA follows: TGTGCCAGCAGCCGAGTGACAGGGGGAGATCAGCCCCAGCATTTT. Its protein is CASSRVTGGDQPQHF.

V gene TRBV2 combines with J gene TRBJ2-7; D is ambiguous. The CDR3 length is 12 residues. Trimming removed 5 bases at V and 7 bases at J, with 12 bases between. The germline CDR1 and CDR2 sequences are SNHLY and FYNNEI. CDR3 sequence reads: CASSLNVREQYV. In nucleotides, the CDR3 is TGTGCCAGCAGTTTGAATGTAAGAGAGCAGTACGTC.